Listed below are T cell receptor beta chains from one sample, sequenced in a study of blood T cell repertoires in COVID-19. Some clones are missing from TCRdb's copy, which holds only in-frame ones; the method was immunoSEQ multiplex PCR. In the table there are about 200,000 clones, roughly 90% of which are singletons. The sequenced sample consisted of PBMCs or T cells enriched from blood (not recorded which). The receptors were sampled from a woman between 18 and 29 years old who had recovered from COVID-19. The conserved cysteine and the conserved F or W are not part of the CDR3 here. The order of the fields is CDR3 length, clone size, V gene, CDR3 protein. Rows may omit the clone size; those that give it use once, few, many or a size class.

CDR3 length: 11
clone size: -
V gene: TRBV2
CDR3 protein: ASSEERQETQY

CDR3 length: 13
clone size: once
V gene: TRBV20-1
CDR3 protein: SASPGQGVEETQY

CDR3 length: 11
clone size: -
V gene: TRBV10-1
CDR3 protein: ASSENINQPQH

CDR3 length: 14
clone size: -
V gene: TRBV5-1
CDR3 protein: ASSRQGETVNSPLH

CDR3 length: 13
clone size: -
V gene: TRBV28
CDR3 protein: ASSLTRDRPYGYT

CDR3 length: 15
clone size: -
V gene: TRBV28
CDR3 protein: ASSLSFQATGNTEAF

CDR3 length: 13
clone size: -
V gene: TRBV29-1
CDR3 protein: SVGGVLGDTGELF

CDR3 length: 12
clone size: -
V gene: TRBV4-1
CDR3 protein: ASSHPGRNSGYT

CDR3 length: 11
clone size: -
V gene: TRBV7-9
CDR3 protein: ASSLEGANEQY

CDR3 length: 13
clone size: few
V gene: TRBV5-4
CDR3 protein: ASSKNRDKVHGYT

CDR3 length: 11
clone size: -
V gene: TRBV3-1/TRBV3-2
CDR3 protein: ASSLDRNTEAF

CDR3 length: 13
clone size: -
V gene: TRBV6-5
CDR3 protein: ASSYSGGVQETQY

CDR3 length: 13
clone size: -
V gene: TRBV7-2
CDR3 protein: ASSFYGGPGYEQF

CDR3 length: 11
clone size: -
V gene: TRBV9
CDR3 protein: ASSSPGGTEAF

CDR3 length: 12
clone size: -
V gene: TRBV2
CDR3 protein: ASSDGGIGDTQY

CDR3 length: 11
clone size: -
V gene: TRBV28
CDR3 protein: ASRQGFNQPQH

CDR3 length: 12
clone size: -
V gene: TRBV28
CDR3 protein: ASSSGTPNTEAF

CDR3 length: 12
clone size: -
V gene: TRBV6-5
CDR3 protein: ASSRRQQNTEAF

CDR3 length: 13
clone size: -
V gene: TRBV10-3
CDR3 protein: AISSVDSIGNEQF

CDR3 length: 13
clone size: -
V gene: TRBV7-6
CDR3 protein: ASSLAPSNTDTQY

CDR3 length: 10
clone size: -
V gene: TRBV9
CDR3 protein: ASSASQETQY

CDR3 length: 13
clone size: -
V gene: TRBV2
CDR3 protein: ASSSPGQGTYEQY

CDR3 length: 13
clone size: -
V gene: TRBV7-9
CDR3 protein: ASSNRDRGPSPLH

CDR3 length: 13
clone size: -
V gene: TRBV6-5
CDR3 protein: ASSYRDRGRNGYT

CDR3 length: 11
clone size: -
V gene: TRBV11-2
CDR3 protein: ASSLSRLNEQF

CDR3 length: 12
clone size: -
V gene: TRBV5-5
CDR3 protein: ASSGEGLEETQY